These 10 T cell receptor beta chains share one sample of origin, sequenced in a study of blood T cell repertoires in COVID-19. Produced via immunoSEQ multiplex PCR; TCRdb's table is partial and in-frame only. The sample records approximately 190,000 clones, under 90% being singletons. The sequenced sample was peripheral blood. These TCRs come from an elderly man with acute or convalescent COVID-19.

The chain joins TRBV7-2 to TRBJ2-3; D perhaps matches TRBD1 (6 bases). The germline CDR1 and CDR2 sequences are SGHTA and FQGNSA. There are 14 residues in the CDR3. V shed 8 bases and J shed 2 bases, with 14 bases lying between them. The CDR3 DNA reads as TGTGCCAGCGACTTGACAGGAGCCACAGATACGCAGTATTTT. This codes for CASDLTGATDTQYF.

This clone was picked up a small number of times. CDR3: CATGKGQGAEQFF. The DNA of the CDR3 is TGTGCCACCGGAAAGGGACAGGGAGCTGAGCAGTTCTTC. The V gene is TRBV24-1, the J gene TRBJ2-1, with 9 bases aligning to TRBD1. The CDR3 loop spans 13 amino acids. From germline, CDR1 is KGHDR and CDR2 SFDVKD. V was clipped by 9 bases and J by 9 bases; unmatched bases: 8.

This chain joins TRBV25-1 and TRBJ1-2, with 7 bases fitting TRBD1. The CDR3 totals 15 residues. The junction had 15 bases not matched to a gene; V was cut back by 6 bases and J by 8 bases. Germline V CDR1 and CDR2: MGHDK, SYGVNS. CDR3 DNA sequence: TGTGCCAGCAGCCCTCAAGAAGGGGGCAATAAGGGCTACACCTTC. It yields the protein CASSPQEGGNKGYTF.

The CDR3 DNA reads TGTGCCAGCAGCTTAAGAGGGGGAGCAGCAGATACGCAGTATTTT. This translates into CASSLRGGAADTQYF. This chain joins TRBV7-2 and TRBJ2-3; possibly TRBD1 for D (6 bases). CDR3 size: 15 residues. CDR1 and CDR2 (germline): SGHTA, FQGNSA. V was pared by 2 bases and J by 4 bases, with 13 bases between.

The CDR3 DNA reads as TGTGCCAGCTCACCAAGAGGGTCAGGCTCCTACGAGCAGTACTTC. It codes for CASSPRGSGSYEQYF. The V gene is TRBV18, the J gene TRBJ2-7; tentatively, D is TRBD2 (5 bases). Trimming stripped 2 bases from V and 0 bases from J, with 11 bases between. Per the germline V gene, CDR1 is KGHSH and CDR2 is LQKENI. This CDR3 has 15 residues.

The chain employs TRBV6-5 and TRBJ2-1; 7 bases are shared with TRBD1. The CDR3 length is 15 residues. Trimming removed 5 bases from V and 14 bases from J; junction bases left unmatched: 18. Germline CDR1 is MNHEY and CDR2 is SVGAGI. The CDR3 region has the DNA TGTGCCAGCAGTAACCCGACAGGGCAGGACCGCAAGGAGTTCTTC. Residues: CASSNPTGQDRKEFF.

The gene calls are TRBV20-1 and TRBJ1-3, with D maybe TRBD1 (5 bases). Trimming removed 3 bases at V and 0 bases at J, with 12 bases between. Germline values: CDR1 DFQATT, CDR2 SNEGSKA (reference sequence). The CDR3 has 15 amino acids. In DNA, the CDR3 is TGCAGTGCTAGTAAAACCCAGGGCTCTGGAAACACCATATATTTT. Its protein product is CSASKTQGSGNTIYF.

V gene TRBV19 combines with J gene TRBJ1-5, with D possibly matching TRBD1 (6 bases). Germline V gene data show CDR1 as LNHDA and CDR2 as SQIVND (reference sequence). Trimming shortened V by 1 base and J by 4 bases, and 11 bases separated the two germline ends. There are 15 residues in the CDR3. The CDR3 loop is CASSIVTGSNQPQHF. The DNA for the CDR3 is TGTGCCAGTAGTATAGTTACAGGGTCAAATCAGCCCCAGCATTTT.

A few counts support this clone. This chain links TRBV24-1 with TRBJ2-1; perhaps TRBD2 as D (7 bases). V dropped 0 bases and J dropped 5 bases, with 16 bases sitting between them. CDR3 length: 17 amino acids. The germline gives CDR1 KGHDR, CDR2 SFDVKD. For the CDR3, the DNA is TGTGCCACCAGTGATTTGGGCGGGGGCATTAGAGACAATGAGCAGTTCTTC. This encodes CATSDLGGGIRDNEQFF.

This rearrangement joins TRBV29-1 to TRBJ2-5, with 8 bases aligning to TRBD1. CDR3 size: 13 residues. The J segment lost 1 base and the V segment lost 7 bases, leaving 5 bases of the junction unmatched. Germline V CDR1 and CDR2: SQVTM, ANQGSEA. The CDR3 spells CSAQGQGQETQYF. The DNA for the CDR3 is TGCAGCGCCCAAGGACAGGGCCAAGAGACCCAGTACTTC.